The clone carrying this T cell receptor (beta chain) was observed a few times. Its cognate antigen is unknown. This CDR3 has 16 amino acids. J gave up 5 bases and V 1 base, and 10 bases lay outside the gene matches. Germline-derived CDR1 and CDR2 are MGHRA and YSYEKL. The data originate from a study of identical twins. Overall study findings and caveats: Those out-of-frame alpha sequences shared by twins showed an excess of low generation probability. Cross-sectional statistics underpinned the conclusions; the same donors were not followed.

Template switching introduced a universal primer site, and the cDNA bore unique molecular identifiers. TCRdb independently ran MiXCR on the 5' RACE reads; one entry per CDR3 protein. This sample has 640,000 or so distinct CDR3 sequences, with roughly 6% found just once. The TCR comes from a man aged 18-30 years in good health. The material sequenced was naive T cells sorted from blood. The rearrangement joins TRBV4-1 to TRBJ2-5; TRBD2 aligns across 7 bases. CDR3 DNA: TGCGCCAGCAGCCAAGTGGGGGGAGGGCCTCGGGAGACCCAGTACTTC. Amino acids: CASSQVGGGPRETQYF.